Given below is one T cell receptor (beta chain) in context. As yet, its antigen is unknown. The V end lost 8 bases, the J end lost 1 base, and 8 bases lay between the germline ends. There are 12 residues in the CDR3. Germline CDR1 reads SEHNR; CDR2 reads FQNEAQ (reference sequence). The sampling schedule covered blood at baseline, cycle 4 day 1, and cycle 7 day 1. These data belong to a study of OX40 agonist ivuxolimab in advanced cancers. Study-level findings and limits: The investigators did not determine what antigen specificity the expanded peripheral T cells had. Averaging showed that CD8+ T cells had more expanded clones than CD4+ did.

Clones were read by immunoSEQ multiplex PCR, and TCRdb kept only the in-frame ones, dropping some. The table lists over 85,000 clones, roughly 93% of them singletons. This sequence joins TRBV7-9 and TRBJ1-1; unclear D gene. This material consisted of CD4+ or CD8+ T cells sorted from blood, taken in a trial of the OX40 agonist ivuxolimab. The source is an adult with an advanced solid tumor such as melanoma, head and neck, liver or kidney cancer. The DNA for the CDR3 is TGTGCCAGCGCCGGAAGGAACACTGAAGCTTTCTTT. It codes for CASAGRNTEAFF.